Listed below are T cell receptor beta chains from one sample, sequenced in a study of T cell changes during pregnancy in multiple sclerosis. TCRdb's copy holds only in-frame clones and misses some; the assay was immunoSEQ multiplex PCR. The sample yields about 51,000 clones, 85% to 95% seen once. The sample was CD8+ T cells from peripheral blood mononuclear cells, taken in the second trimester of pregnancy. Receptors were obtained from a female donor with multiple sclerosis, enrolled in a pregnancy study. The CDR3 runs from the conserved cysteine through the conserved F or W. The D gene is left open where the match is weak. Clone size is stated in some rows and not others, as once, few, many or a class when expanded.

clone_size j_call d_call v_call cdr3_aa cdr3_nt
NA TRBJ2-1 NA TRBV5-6 CASSWGGGSYNEQFF TGTGCCAGCAGCTGGGGAGGGGGCTCCTACAATGAGCAGTTCTTC
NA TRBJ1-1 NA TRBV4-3 CASSQGAGGITEAFF TGCGCCAGCAGCCAAGGAGCAGGAGGGATCACTGAAGCTTTCTTT
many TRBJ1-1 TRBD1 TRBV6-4 CASSEATGGTEAFF TGTGCCAGCAGTGAGGCGACAGGGGGTACTGAAGCTTTCTTT
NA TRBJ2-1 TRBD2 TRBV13 CASSLGPRLAGGNEQFF TGTGCCAGCAGCTTAGGCCCCAGACTAGCGGGGGGCAATGAGCAGTTCTTC
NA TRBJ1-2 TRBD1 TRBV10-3 CAIGGQGDSPRVDTF TGTGCCATCGGGGGACAGGGTGACTCCCCCCGTGTGGACACCTTC
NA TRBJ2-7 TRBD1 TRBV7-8 CASSPRTGTSSYEQYF TGTGCCAGCAGCCCCCGGACAGGAACGAGCTCCTACGAGCAGTACTTC
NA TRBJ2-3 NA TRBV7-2 CASRHPYPGSTDTQYF TGTGCCAGCAGACACCCTTACCCAGGGAGCACAGATACGCAGTATTTT
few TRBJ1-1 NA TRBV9 CASSPSGRTEAFF TGTGCCAGCAGCCCCTCTGGCAGGACTGAAGCTTTCTTT
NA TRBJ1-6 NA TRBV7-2 CASSWTELYTYSPLHF TGTGCCAGCAGCTGGACAGAGTTGTACACCTATTCACCCCTCCACTTT
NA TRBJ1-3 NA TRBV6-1 CASSEQQDSGNTIYF TGTGCCAGCAGTGAACAACAGGACTCTGGAAACACCATATATTTT
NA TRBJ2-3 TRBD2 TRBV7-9 CASSSSRDYPDTQYF TGTGCCAGCAGCTCCTCGAGGGACTACCCAGATACGCAGTATTTT
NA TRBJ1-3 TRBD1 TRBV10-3 CAISEGQGVNTIYF TGTGCCATCAGTGAGGGGCAGGGGGTAAACACCATATATTTT
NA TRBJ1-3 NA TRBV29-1 CSGRLNTAGNTIYF TGCAGCGGAAGATTGAATACGGCTGGAAACACCATATATTTT
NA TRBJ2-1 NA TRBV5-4 CASSLISTDNEQFF TGTGCCAGCAGCTTGATCTCTACCGACAATGAGCAGTTCTTC
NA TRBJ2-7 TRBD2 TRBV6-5 CASSPTSGGFHEQYF TGTGCCAGCAGTCCCACTAGCGGGGGGTTCCACGAGCAGTACTTC
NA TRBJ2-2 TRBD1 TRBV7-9 CASSSRGLTGELFF TGTGCCAGCAGCTCCAGGGGGCTTACCGGGGAGCTGTTTTTT
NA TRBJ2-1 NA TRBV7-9 CASSFEEGYYNEQFF TGTGCCAGCAGCTTCGAGGAGGGTTATTACAATGAGCAGTTCTTC
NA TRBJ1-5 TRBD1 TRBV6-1 CASRGMGQGAQPQHF TGTGCCAGCAGGGGTATGGGACAGGGGGCTCAGCCCCAGCATTTT
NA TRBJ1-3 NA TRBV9 CASSVDGRVSGNTIYF TGTGCCAGCAGCGTAGATGGCAGGGTTTCTGGAAACACCATATATTTT
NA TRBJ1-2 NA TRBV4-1 CASSQVGGDLPYGYTF TGCGCCAGCAGCCAAGTAGGAGGGGACCTCCCCTATGGCTACACCTTC
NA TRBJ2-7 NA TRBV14 CASSQSSNPPYEQYF TGTGCCAGCAGCCAGAGCTCCAACCCCCCCTACGAGCAGTACTTC
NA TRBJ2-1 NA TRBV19 CASSPFDGGPYNEQFF TGTGCCAGTAGCCCATTCGACGGGGGGCCATACAATGAGCAGTTCTTC
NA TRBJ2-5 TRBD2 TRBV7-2 CASSLSWTSGVETQYF TGTGCCAGCAGCCTTTCTTGGACTAGCGGGGTTGAGACCCAGTACTTC
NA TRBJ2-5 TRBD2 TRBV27 CASSSTSGGGETQYF TGTGCCAGCAGTTCAACTAGCGGGGGAGGGGAGACCCAGTACTTC
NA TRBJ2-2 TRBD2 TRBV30 CAWSPPGGTGELFF TGTGCCTGGAGTCCCCCGGGGGGCACCGGGGAGCTGTTTTTT
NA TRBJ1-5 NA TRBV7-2 CASSTGRGSNQPQHF TGTGCCAGCAGCACAGGCAGGGGCAGCAATCAGCCCCAGCATTTT
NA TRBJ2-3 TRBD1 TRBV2 CASKQGGFTDTQYF TGTGCCAGCAAACAGGGGGGATTTACAGATACGCAGTATTTT
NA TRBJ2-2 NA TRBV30 CAWSVLGLDTGELFF TGTGCCTGGAGTGTACTAGGGCTGGACACCGGGGAGCTGTTTTTT
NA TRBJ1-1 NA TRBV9 CASSAPLDTEAFF TGTGCCAGCAGCGCCCCTCTCGACACTGAAGCTTTCTTT
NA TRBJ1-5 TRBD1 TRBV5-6 CASSLGTGIQPQHF TGTGCCAGCAGCTTGGGGACAGGGATACAGCCCCAGCATTTT
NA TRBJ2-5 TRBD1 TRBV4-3 CASSQSAGTGGETQYF TGCGCCAGCAGCCAAAGCGCCGGGACAGGGGGAGAGACCCAGTACTTC
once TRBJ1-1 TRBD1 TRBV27 CASSFNRDRHTEAFF TGTGCCAGCAGTTTTAACCGGGACAGACACACTGAAGCTTTCTTT
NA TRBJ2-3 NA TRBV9 CASSVVGGSTDTQYF TGTGCCAGCAGCGTAGTGGGGGGAAGCACAGATACGCAGTATTTT
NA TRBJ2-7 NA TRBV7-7 CASSESLTTATYEQYF TGTGCTAGCAGCGAATCTTTAACCACAGCAACCTACGAGCAGTACTTC
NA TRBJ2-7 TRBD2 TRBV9 CASSVGGGPWEQYF TGTGCCAGCAGCGTCGGGGGGGGGCCGTGGGAGCAGTACTTC
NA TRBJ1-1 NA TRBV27 CASSPLWRGLDTEAFF TGTGCCAGCAGTCCCCTATGGCGAGGGCTTGACACTGAAGCTTTCTTT
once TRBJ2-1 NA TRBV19 CASSLTVNEQFF TGTGCCAGTAGCCTCACTGTCAATGAGCAGTTCTTC
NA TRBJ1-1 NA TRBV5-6 CASSFSGIMNTEAFF TGTGCCAGCAGCTTTAGCGGGATCATGAACACTGAAGCTTTCTTT
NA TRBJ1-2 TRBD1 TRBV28 CASSLVGTEPVNYGYTF TGTGCCAGCAGCCTAGTAGGGACAGAACCCGTTAACTATGGCTACACCTTC
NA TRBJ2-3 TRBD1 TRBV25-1 CASSPRTGSDTQYF TGTGCCAGCAGTCCCCGGACAGGCTCAGATACGCAGTATTTT
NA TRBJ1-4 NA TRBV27 CASSLVGSNEKLFF TGTGCCAGCAGTTTGGTGGGGAGTAATGAAAAACTGTTTTTT
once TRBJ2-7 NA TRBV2 CATLLGGDSYEQYF TGTGCCACCCTCCTGGGTGGAGACTCCTACGAGCAGTACTTC
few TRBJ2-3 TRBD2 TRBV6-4 CASSDTSGGTDTQYF TGTGCCAGCAGTGACACTAGCGGGGGCACAGATACGCAGTATTTT
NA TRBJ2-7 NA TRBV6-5 CASSVRSGREQYF TGTGCCAGCAGTGTCCGCAGTGGGAGAGAGCAGTACTTC
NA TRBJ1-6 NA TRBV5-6 CASSLGPREASPLHF TGTGCCAGCAGCTTGGGGCCCCGGGAGGCGTCACCCCTCCACTTT
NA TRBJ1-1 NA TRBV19 CASRGGPNTEAFF TGTGCCAGTAGGGGCGGGCCGAACACTGAAGCTTTCTTT
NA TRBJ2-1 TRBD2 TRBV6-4 CASSPGGGGAMEEQFF TGTGCCAGCAGCCCCGGGGGCGGGGGGGCCATGGAGGAGCAGTTCTTC
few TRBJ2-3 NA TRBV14 CASSQGRHTDTQYF TGTGCCAGCAGCCAGGGCAGACACACAGATACGCAGTATTTT
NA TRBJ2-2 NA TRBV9 CASSVAYPGELFF TGTGCCAGCAGCGTAGCTTATCCCGGGGAGCTGTTTTTT
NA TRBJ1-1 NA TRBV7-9 CASSLVQGITEAFF TGTGCCAGCAGCTTGGTACAGGGAATCACTGAAGCTTTCTTT
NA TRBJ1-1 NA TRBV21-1 CASSPRGWGGCTEAFF TGTGCCAGCAGCCCTCGGGGGTGGGGAGGGTGTACTGAAGCTTTCTTT
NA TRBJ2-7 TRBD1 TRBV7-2 CASRVGTGFYEQYF TGTGCCAGCAGGGTGGGGACAGGCTTCTACGAGCAGTACTTC
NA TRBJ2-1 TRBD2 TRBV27 CASSAGGPGNEQFF TGTGCCAGCTCGGCGGGGGGGCCGGGGAATGAGCAGTTCTTC
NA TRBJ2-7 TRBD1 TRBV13 CASSPGQGTSSYEQYF TGTGCCAGCAGCCCGGGACAGGGGACAAGCTCCTACGAGCAGTACTTC
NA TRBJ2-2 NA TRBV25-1 CASGGYNTGELFF TGTGCCAGCGGGGGGTACAACACCGGGGAGCTGTTTTTT